The text below deals with one TCR beta chain. Its antigen is currently unknown. Stem cell-like memory, regulatory, central memory and naive CD4+ cells were sorted via CD45RO/CCR7/CD25/CD127/CD95/CD27. Sorting produced populations that all topped 95% purity. V was cut by 0 bases and J by 0 bases, with 8 bases left in between. CDR1 and CDR2 (germline): MNHEY, SVGAGI. The CDR3 is 15 amino acids. The data stem from a study of beta chain features in type 1 diabetes. About the research overall: Patients and healthy donors were similar in age, gender and cell yields.

General study points: TCRB CDR3s from Type 1 diabetes patients were moderately but significantly shorter in all four CD4+ subsets. TCRB rearrangement may or may not be influenced by HLA type; here this remained unresolved.

Since all of the isolated RNA was reverse transcribed, expressed TCRB transcripts were what got sequenced. TCRdb's table, derived via immunoSEQ multiplex PCR, lists solely in-frame clones and lacks some. The data contain fewer than 25,000 clones, 55% to 75% of them singletons. The clonotype was recovered from a young man with type 1 diabetes. V is TRBV6-5 and J is TRBJ1-1; D is ambiguous. The sequenced sample was Tregs from blood. The CDR3 DNA is TGTGCCAGCAGTTACTCAACCAGAATGAACACTGAAGCTTTCTTT. Translating gives CASSYSTRMNTEAFF.